The clone carrying this T cell receptor beta chain was detected a few times. The CDR3 runs to 17 residues. V lost 3 bases to trimming and J lost 6 bases; unmatched junction nucleotides: 14. From germline, CDR1 is LNHDA and CDR2 SQIVND (reference sequence). This entry comes from a study of blood T cell repertoires in COVID-19. Here immunoSEQ multiplex PCR was the method, and the copy in TCRdb shows in-frame clones only, minus some. The sample gives about 200,000 clones, 80% of which show up once; less than 6% is in the top ten. The clonotype comes from a woman between 70 and 85 years old with acute or convalescent COVID-19. The material sequenced was peripheral blood. The rearrangement uses TRBV19 and TRBJ1-5, with 7 bases identical to TRBD1. The CDR3 coding sequence is TGTGCCAGTAGTATCCTGGTAGTAGGGGGCGGCTTTCAGCCCCAGCATTTT. Protein product: CASSILVVGGGFQPQHF.